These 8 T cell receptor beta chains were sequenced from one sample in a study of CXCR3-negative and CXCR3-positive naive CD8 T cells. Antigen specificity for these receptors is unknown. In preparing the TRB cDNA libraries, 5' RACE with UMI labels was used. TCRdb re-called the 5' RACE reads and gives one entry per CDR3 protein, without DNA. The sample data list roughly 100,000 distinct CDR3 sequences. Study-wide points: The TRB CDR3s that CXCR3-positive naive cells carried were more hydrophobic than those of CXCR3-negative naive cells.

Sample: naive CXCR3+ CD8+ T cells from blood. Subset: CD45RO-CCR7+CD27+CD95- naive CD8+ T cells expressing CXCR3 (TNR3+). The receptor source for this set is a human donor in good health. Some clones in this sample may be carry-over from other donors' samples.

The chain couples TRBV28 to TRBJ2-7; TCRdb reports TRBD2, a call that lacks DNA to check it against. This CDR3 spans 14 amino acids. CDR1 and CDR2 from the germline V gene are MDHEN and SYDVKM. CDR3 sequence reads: CASRPGLKSYEQYF.

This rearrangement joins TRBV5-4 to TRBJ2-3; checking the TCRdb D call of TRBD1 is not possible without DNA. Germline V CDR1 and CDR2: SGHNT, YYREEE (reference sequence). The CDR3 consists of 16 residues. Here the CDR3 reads CASSRGDKGSTDTQYF.

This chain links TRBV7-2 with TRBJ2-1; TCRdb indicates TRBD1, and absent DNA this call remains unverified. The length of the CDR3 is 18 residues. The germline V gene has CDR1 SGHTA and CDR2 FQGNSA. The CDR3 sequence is CASSLTPPQASSYNEQFF.

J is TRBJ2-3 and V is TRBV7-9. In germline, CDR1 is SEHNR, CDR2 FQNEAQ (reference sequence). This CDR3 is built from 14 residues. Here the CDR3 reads CASSRVRHADTQYF.

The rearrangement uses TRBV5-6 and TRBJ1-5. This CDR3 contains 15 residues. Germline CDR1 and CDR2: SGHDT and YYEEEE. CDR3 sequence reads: CASSLAGTGNQPQHF.

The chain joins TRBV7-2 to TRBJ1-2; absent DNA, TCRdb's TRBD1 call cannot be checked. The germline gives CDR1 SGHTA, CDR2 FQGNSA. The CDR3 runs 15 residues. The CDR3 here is CASSLYVGENYGYTF.

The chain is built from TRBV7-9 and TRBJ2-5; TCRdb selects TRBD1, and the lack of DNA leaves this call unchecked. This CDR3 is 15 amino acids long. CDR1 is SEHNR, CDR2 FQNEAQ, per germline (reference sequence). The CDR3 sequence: CASSPGTLHQETQYF.

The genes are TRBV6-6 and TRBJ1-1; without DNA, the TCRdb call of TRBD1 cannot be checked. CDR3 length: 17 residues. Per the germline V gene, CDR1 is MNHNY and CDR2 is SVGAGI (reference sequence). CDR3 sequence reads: CASTSGRLREMNTEAFF.